One and the same sample provided the 30 T cell receptor beta chains below, sequenced in a study of blood T cell repertoires in COVID-19. Repertoires were generated with immunoSEQ multiplex PCR, while TCRdb's copy carries only in-frame clones and drops some. The sample holds about 120,000 clones, over 75% seen once. Sequenced input: peripheral blood. All receptors derive from a man in his 70s with active or convalescent COVID-19.

J is TRBJ2-1 and V is TRBV11-3; tentatively, D is TRBD1 (5 bases). Germline V gene lookup returns CDR1 SGHNT and CDR2 YENEEA. The CDR3 is 13 residues long. V shed 5 bases and J shed 10 bases, with 15 bases lying between them. The CDR3 nucleotides read TGTGCCAGCAGCCAGGGTTTCCTAACGGAGCAGTTCTTC. It is translated as CASSQGFLTEQFF.

This chain connects TRBV29-1 to TRBJ1-2; 9 bases are shared with TRBD1. The junction had 7 bases not matched to a gene; V was cut back by 6 bases and J by 2 bases. From germline, CDR1 is SQVTM and CDR2 ANQGSEA. The CDR3 covers 14 residues. The CDR3 DNA reads as TGCAGCGTCGGAACAGGGGGCGCGAACTATGGCTACACCTTC. Translation: CSVGTGGANYGYTF.

V usage is TRBV7-9 and J usage is TRBJ2-1; weak D call: TRBD2 (5 bases). This CDR3 is 10 amino acids long. Germline-derived CDR1 and CDR2 are SEHNR and FQNEAQ (reference sequence). The V end lost 10 bases, the J end lost 5 bases, and 6 bases lay between the germline ends. The CDR3 region has the DNA TGTGCCACCGGGGACAATGAGCAGTTCTTC. Amino acids: CATGDNEQFF.

The V call is TRBV5-1, the J call TRBJ2-5; 7 bases map to TRBD2. In germline, CDR1 is SGHRS, CDR2 YFSETQ. Losses at the gene ends were 4 bases for V and 2 bases for J; bases not matched to a gene: 11. The CDR3 loop spans 16 amino acids. The CDR3 loop is CASSPAAGAGQETQYF. The DNA of the CDR3 is TGCGCCAGCAGCCCGGCGGCGGGAGCAGGGCAAGAGACCCAGTACTTC.

The table lists this clone with a count of one. The chain carries TRBV29-1 and TRBJ2-3; 12 positions match TRBD2. The ends lost 6 bases at V and 6 bases at J; junction bases unmatched: 4. This CDR3 has 13 amino acids. The germline CDR1 and CDR2 sequences are SQVTM and ANQGSEA. The CDR3 DNA reads as TGCAGCGTAGGGACTAGCGGGTGGGATACGCAGTATTTT. Protein: CSVGTSGWDTQYF.

This clone was found once. V usage is TRBV5-1 and J usage is TRBJ2-1; tentative D call: TRBD2 (6 bases). V was pared by 0 bases and J by 0 bases, with 7 bases between. Germline values: CDR1 SGHRS, CDR2 YFSETQ. The CDR3 contains 15 residues. The CDR3 sequence is CASSLETSSYNEQFF. The CDR3 DNA is TGCGCCAGCAGCTTGGAGACTAGCTCCTACAATGAGCAGTTCTTC.

This clone was seen just once. The chain has TRBV6-2 or TRBV6-3 and TRBJ2-1; D is perhaps TRBD1 (5 bases). The CDR3 is 15 amino acids. The V end lost 2 bases, the J end lost 2 bases, and 10 bases lay between the germline ends. Germline assignment: CDR1 MNHEY and CDR2 SVGEGT. The CDR3 bases are TGTGCCAGCAGTTACCGGGTGGGGCCCTACAATGAGCAGTTCTTC. As protein: CASSYRVGPYNEQFF.

The chain recombines TRBV3-1 (or the pseudogene TRBV3-2) with TRBJ1-2; no reliable D call. In germline, CDR1 is LGHDT, CDR2 YNNKEL (reference sequence). The CDR3 totals 15 residues. The V end lost 4 bases, the J end lost 0 bases, and 12 bases lay between the germline ends. The CDR3: CASSRRSTANYGYTF. As DNA, the CDR3 is TGTGCCAGCAGCCGTCGTTCCACTGCTAACTATGGCTACACCTTC.

The chain links TRBV28 to TRBJ2-7; D perhaps matches TRBD1 (5 bases). The germline V gene encodes CDR1 MDHEN and CDR2 SYDVKM. The CDR3 contains 12 residues. V shed 7 bases and J shed 2 bases, with 9 bases lying between them. The CDR3 region is CASTAGTYEQYF. CDR3 DNA: TGTGCCAGCACGGCAGGGACCTACGAGCAGTACTTC.

This clone was seen more than once but under ten times. CDR3 coding DNA: TGTGCCAGCGGGCGGGCGGAACTCCAGCGGACTAATGAAAAACTGTTTTTT. It yields the protein CASGRAELQRTNEKLFF. V usage is TRBV28 and J usage is TRBJ1-4; D is uncertain. Germline V CDR1 and CDR2: MDHEN, SYDVKM. The ends were cut back, 8 bases at V and 2 bases at J, with 21 bases in the middle. The CDR3 contains 17 residues.

The V call is TRBV28, the J call TRBJ1-5, with 9 bases matching TRBD1. This CDR3 spans 15 amino acids. Germline CDR1 reads MDHEN; CDR2 reads SYDVKM. The ends lost 1 base at V and 6 bases at J; junction bases unmatched: 4. The CDR3, as DNA: TGTGCCAGCAGTTTATACCAGGACAGGGGTCAGCCCCAGCATTTT. It codes for CASSLYQDRGQPQHF.

This rearrangement joins TRBV7-9 to TRBJ2-2; 7 nucleotides agree with TRBD1. CDR3 size: 15 residues. The trim removed 7 bases at V and 0 bases at J, leaving 5 bases unmatched. Germline V gene data show CDR1 as SEHNR and CDR2 as FQNEAQ (reference sequence). CDR3 DNA: TGTGCCAGCATTAAGGGGGCGCCGAACACCGGGGAGCTGTTTTTT. It yields the protein CASIKGAPNTGELFF.

This sequence joins TRBV5-1 and TRBJ1-3; D might be TRBD1 (5 bases). Trimming removed 0 bases from V and 5 bases from J, with 9 bases in between. The CDR3 extends over 14 amino acids. The germline V gene has CDR1 SGHRS and CDR2 YFSETQ. The CDR3 DNA follows: TGCGCCAGCAGCTTGGGGCAGGGTCGAAACACCATATATTTT. As protein: CASSLGQGRNTIYF.

The chain couples TRBV6-5 to TRBJ1-4, with no clear D. Germline CDR1 reads MNHEY; CDR2 reads SVGAGI. Trimming took 10 bases from V and 0 from J, leaving 12 bases between them. The length of the CDR3 is 14 residues. CDR3 loop: CATQQASTNEKLFF. CDR3 DNA: TGTGCCACGCAGCAGGCGTCAACTAATGAAAAACTGTTTTTT.

The chain combines TRBV5-1 with TRBJ2-1; TRBD1 aligns across 8 bases. CDR3 size: 15 residues. Unmatched junction bases numbered 3, after V lost 4 bases and J lost 0 bases. Germline-derived CDR1 and CDR2 are SGHRS and YFSETQ. The CDR3 DNA follows: TGCGCCAGCAGCCGGGACAGGTACTCCTACAATGAGCAGTTCTTC. Translation: CASSRDRYSYNEQFF.

The V gene is TRBV28, the J gene TRBJ2-7; 8 bases are a match to TRBD1. Germline trimming cut 7 bases from V and 3 bases from J; bases unmatched to any gene: 2. In germline, CDR1 is MDHEN, CDR2 SYDVKM. The CDR3 has 12 amino acids. CDR3 in amino acids: CASKGQGYEQYF. Here the CDR3 DNA reads TGTGCCAGCAAAGGACAGGGCTACGAGCAGTACTTC.

The rearrangement joins TRBV7-9 to TRBJ1-5; 10 positions match TRBD1. J gave up 2 bases and V 5 bases, and 6 bases lay outside the gene matches. Germline V CDR1 and CDR2: SEHNR, FQNEAQ (reference sequence). The CDR3 has 16 amino acids. In DNA, the CDR3 is TGTGCCAGCAGCCTGGGGACAGGGGCTGGCAATCAGCCCCAGCATTTT. Encoded protein: CASSLGTGAGNQPQHF.

CDR3 DNA sequence: TGTGCCAGCAGCTTAGGCCCTAACGGAAACACCATATATTTT. It translates to CASSLGPNGNTIYF. The chain recombines TRBV7-2 with TRBJ1-3; no reliable D call. Trimming removed 1 base at V and 4 bases at J, with 8 bases between. This CDR3 has 14 residues. Germline V lookup: CDR1 SGHTA, CDR2 FQGNSA.

CDR3 loop: CASRFRGSGGAYNEQFF. CDR3 DNA: TGTGCCAGCAGGTTCCGGGGCTCGGGGGGCGCCTACAATGAGCAGTTCTTC. This rearrangement joins TRBV11-2 to TRBJ2-1, with a weak D call TRBD2 (7 bases). There are 17 residues in the CDR3. With 6 bases removed from V and 2 bases from J, the gap between germline ends came to 20 bases. CDR1 and CDR2 (germline): SGHAT, FQNNGV.

This sequence joins TRBV28 and TRBJ2-5, with 8 bases fitting TRBD1. The CDR3 length is 14 residues. Trimming at V came to 5 bases and at J to 4 bases, leaving 6 bases not matched to a gene. The germline V gene encodes CDR1 MDHEN and CDR2 SYDVKM. CDR3: CASSPTGGTETQYF. In DNA form, the CDR3 reads TGTGCCAGCAGTCCCACAGGGGGAACAGAGACCCAGTACTTC. The whole variable domain, remainder taken from reference TRBV28 and TRBJ2-5, is DVKVTQSSRYLVKRTGEKVFLECVQDMDHENMFWYRQDPGLGLRLIYFSYDVKMKEKGDIPEGYSVSREKKERFSLILESASTNQTSMYLCASSPTGGTETQYFGPGTRLLVL.

The chain combines TRBV28 with TRBJ1-6; D is unclear. This CDR3 spans 12 amino acids. Trimming shortened V by 7 bases and J by 7 bases, and 8 bases separated the two germline ends. Germline loops: CDR1 MDHEN, CDR2 SYDVKM. The CDR3 DNA is TGTGCCAGCAAAATTTCAAATTCACCCCTCCACTTT. Protein: CASKISNSPLHF.

This rearrangement joins TRBV28 to TRBJ1-6, with a weak D call TRBD1 (5 bases). CDR1 is MDHEN and CDR2 is SYDVKM in the germline V gene. V lost 6 bases, J lost 8 bases, and 14 bases lay in between. This CDR3 has 14 amino acids. The CDR3 loop is CASRDSPLDSPLHF. The CDR3, as DNA: TGTGCCAGCAGAGACAGTCCACTGGATTCACCCCTCCACTTT. The full variable domain, in which reference TRBV28 and TRBJ1-6 provide the parts outside the CDR3, is DVKVTQSSRYLVKRTGEKVFLECVQDMDHENMFWYRQDPGLGLRLIYFSYDVKMKEKGDIPEGYSVSREKKERFSLILESASTNQTSMYLCASRDSPLDSPLHFGNGTRLTVT.

The J gene is TRBJ2-3, the V gene TRBV21-1; the tabulated D call, TRBD2, remains unverified against the DNA. TRBV21-1 is a known pseudogene. The CDR3 contains 19 residues. The CDR3 loop reads CASSKSGTSGRAGGDTQYF. The CDR3 bases are TGTGCCAGCAGCAAATCCGGGACTAGCGGGAGGGCGGGGGGAGATACGCAGTATTTT.

The rearrangement links TRBV5-1 to TRBJ2-2, with 10 bases matching TRBD2. Germline CDR1 SGHRS, CDR2 YFSETQ. The CDR3 contains 15 residues. J gave up 5 bases and V 5 bases, and 6 bases lay outside the gene matches. The CDR3 here is CASSSTSGTTGELFF. The CDR3 bases are TGCGCCAGCAGTTCTACTAGCGGGACAACCGGGGAGCTGTTTTTT.

V gene TRBV10-3 combines with J gene TRBJ2-3; unclear D gene. This CDR3 is 12 amino acids long. Trimming stripped 3 bases from V and 5 bases from J, with 6 bases between. In germline, CDR1 is ENHRY, CDR2 SYGVKD. The CDR3 here is CAISDEEDTQYF. Here the CDR3 DNA reads TGTGCCATCAGTGATGAGGAAGATACGCAGTATTTT.

This chain joins TRBV14 and TRBJ1-6; weak D call: TRBD1 (5 bases). V was shortened by 4 bases and J by 9 bases, with 10 bases between the two germline ends. This CDR3 has 13 amino acids. CDR1 and CDR2 (germline): SGHDN, FVKESK. CDR3 coding DNA: TGTGCCAGCAGCCGACAGATCAGTTCACCCCTCCACTTT. As protein: CASSRQISSPLHF.

The chain couples TRBV5-1 to TRBJ1-1, with 7 positions matching TRBD1. Germline V CDR1 and CDR2: SGHRS, YFSETQ. The CDR3 has 14 amino acids. V gave up 7 bases and J gave up 4 bases; unmatched junction bases: 10. The CDR3 DNA is TGCGCCAGCGGGTTTGACAGGGCGACCACTGAAGCTTTCTTT. Encoded protein: CASGFDRATTEAFF.

The rearrangement links TRBV18 to TRBJ1-4, with 7 positions matching TRBD1. J was trimmed by 3 bases and V by 2 bases; bases with no gene match: 0. The CDR3 has 14 amino acids. CDR1 is KGHSH and CDR2 is LQKENI in the germline V gene. The CDR3 protein is CASSPTGANEKLFF. The DNA for the CDR3 is TGTGCCAGCTCACCAACAGGGGCTAATGAAAAACTGTTTTTT.

The chain employs TRBV7-9 and TRBJ1-4; no firm D call. The germline CDR1 and CDR2 sequences are SEHNR and FQNEAQ (reference sequence). The V gene lost 1 base and the J gene lost 0 bases, with 6 bases spanning the gap. CDR3 size: 15 residues. CDR3 amino acids: CASSLGVATNEKLFF. In nucleotides, the CDR3 is TGTGCCAGCAGCTTAGGAGTCGCAACTAATGAAAAACTGTTTTTT.

The genes are TRBV5-1 and TRBJ2-3; D possibly corresponds to TRBD2 (6 bases). V was shortened by 7 bases and J by 2 bases, with 17 bases between the two germline ends. CDR1 and CDR2 (germline): SGHRS, YFSETQ. The CDR3 contains 15 residues. The CDR3: CASLSAGLSTDTQYF. CDR3 sequence (DNA): TGCGCCAGCCTCAGTGCGGGGTTGTCCACAGATACGCAGTATTTT.